The T cell receptor (beta chain) under discussion was sequenced for a study of T cells expressing NK-cell markers. Study-wide background: From sorted CD3+CD56+NKG2C+, CD3+CD56+NKG2C- and CD3+CD56-NKG2C+ T cells came the TCR beta repertoires.

Germline V gene lookup returns CDR1 ENHRY and CDR2 SYGVKD. The CDR3 has 15 residues. TCRdb re-called the 5' RACE reads and shows each CDR3 protein once, DNA omitted. The listing records a few hundred thousand distinct CDR3 sequences. The chain recombines TRBV10-3 with TRBJ2-3; lacking DNA, the TRBD2 call made by TCRdb goes unchecked. The specimen was blood T cells: a sorted CD56 or NKG2C T cell subset, CD4+ or CD8+ T cells, or bulk PBMC T cells (not recorded which). The source is a man between 18 and 69 years old in good health. This CDR3 is CAISPRDLRADTQYF.